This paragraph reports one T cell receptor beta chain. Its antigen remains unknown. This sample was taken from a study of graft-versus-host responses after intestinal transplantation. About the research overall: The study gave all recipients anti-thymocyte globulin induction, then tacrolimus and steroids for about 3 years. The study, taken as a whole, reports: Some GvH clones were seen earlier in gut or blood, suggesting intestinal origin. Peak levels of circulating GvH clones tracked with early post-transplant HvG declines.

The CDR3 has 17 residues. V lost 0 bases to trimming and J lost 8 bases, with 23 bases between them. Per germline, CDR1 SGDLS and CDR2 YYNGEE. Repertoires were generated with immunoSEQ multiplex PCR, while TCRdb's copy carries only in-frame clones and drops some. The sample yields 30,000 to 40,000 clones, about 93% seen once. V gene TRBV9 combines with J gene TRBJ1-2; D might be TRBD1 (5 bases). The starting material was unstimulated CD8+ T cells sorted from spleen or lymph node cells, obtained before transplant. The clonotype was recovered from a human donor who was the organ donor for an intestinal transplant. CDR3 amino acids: CASSVGSSPSTGRGYTF. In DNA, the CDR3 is TGTGCCAGCAGCGTAGGCTCCTCCCCAAGTACAGGTCGGGGCTACACCTTC.